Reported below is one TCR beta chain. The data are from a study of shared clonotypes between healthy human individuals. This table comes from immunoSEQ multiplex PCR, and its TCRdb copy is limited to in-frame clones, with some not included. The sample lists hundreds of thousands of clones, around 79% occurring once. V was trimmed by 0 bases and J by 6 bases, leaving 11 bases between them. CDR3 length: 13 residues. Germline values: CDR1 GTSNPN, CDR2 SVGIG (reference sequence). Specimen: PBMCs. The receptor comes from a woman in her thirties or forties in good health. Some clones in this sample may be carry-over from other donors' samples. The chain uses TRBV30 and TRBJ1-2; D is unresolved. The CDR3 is CAWSVARANGYTF. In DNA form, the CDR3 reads TGTGCCTGGAGTGTAGCCCGAGCGAATGGCTACACCTTC.